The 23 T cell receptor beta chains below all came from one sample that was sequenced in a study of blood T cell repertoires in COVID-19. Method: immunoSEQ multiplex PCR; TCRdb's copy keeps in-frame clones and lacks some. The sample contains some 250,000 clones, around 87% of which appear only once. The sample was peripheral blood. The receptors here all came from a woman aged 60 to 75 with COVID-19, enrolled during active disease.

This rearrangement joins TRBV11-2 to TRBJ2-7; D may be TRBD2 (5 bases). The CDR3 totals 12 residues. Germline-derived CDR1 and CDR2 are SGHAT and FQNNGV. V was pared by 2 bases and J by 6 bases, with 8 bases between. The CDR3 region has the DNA TGTGCCAGCAGCTTATTGAGGGCCGAGCAGTACTTC. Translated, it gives CASSLLRAEQYF.

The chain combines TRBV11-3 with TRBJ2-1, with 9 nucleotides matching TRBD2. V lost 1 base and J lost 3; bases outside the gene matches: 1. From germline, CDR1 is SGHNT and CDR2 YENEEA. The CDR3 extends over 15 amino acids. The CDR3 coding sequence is TGTGCCAGCAGCTTAGGACTAGCGGACTACAATGAGCAGTTCTTC. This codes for CASSLGLADYNEQFF.

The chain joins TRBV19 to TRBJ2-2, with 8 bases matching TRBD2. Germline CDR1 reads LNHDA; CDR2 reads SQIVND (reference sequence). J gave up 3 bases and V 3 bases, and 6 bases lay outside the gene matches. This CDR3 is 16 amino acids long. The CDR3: CASSMAGLADTGELFF. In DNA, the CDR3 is TGTGCCAGTAGTATGGCAGGACTAGCCGACACCGGGGAGCTGTTTTTT.

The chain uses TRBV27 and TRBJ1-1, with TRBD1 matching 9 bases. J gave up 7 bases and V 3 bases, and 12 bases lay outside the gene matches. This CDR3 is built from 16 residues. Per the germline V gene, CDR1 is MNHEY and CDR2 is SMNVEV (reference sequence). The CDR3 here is CASSFGRDRVRSEAFF. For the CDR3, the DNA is TGTGCCAGCAGTTTTGGCCGGGACAGGGTACGTAGTGAAGCTTTCTTT.

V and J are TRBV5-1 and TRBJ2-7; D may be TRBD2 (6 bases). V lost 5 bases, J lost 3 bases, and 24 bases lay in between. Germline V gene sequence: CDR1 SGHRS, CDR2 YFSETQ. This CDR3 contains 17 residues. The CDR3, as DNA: TGCGCCAGCAGACCCCTGGGACTTCGGGGAGATCACTACGAGCAGTACTTC. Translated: CASRPLGLRGDHYEQYF. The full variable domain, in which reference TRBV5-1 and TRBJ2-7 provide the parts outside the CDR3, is KAGVTQTPRYLIKTRGQQVTLSCSPISGHRSVSWYQQTPGQGLQFLFEYFSETQRNKGNFPGRFSGRQFSNSRSEMNVSTLELGDSALYLCASRPLGLRGDHYEQYFGPGTRLTVT.

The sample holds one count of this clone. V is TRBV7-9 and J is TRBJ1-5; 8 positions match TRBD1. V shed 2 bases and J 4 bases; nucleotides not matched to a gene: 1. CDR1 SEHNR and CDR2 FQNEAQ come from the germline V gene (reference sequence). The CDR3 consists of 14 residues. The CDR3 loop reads CASSLQGANQPQHF. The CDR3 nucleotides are TGTGCCAGCAGCTTACAGGGGGCGAATCAGCCCCAGCATTTT.

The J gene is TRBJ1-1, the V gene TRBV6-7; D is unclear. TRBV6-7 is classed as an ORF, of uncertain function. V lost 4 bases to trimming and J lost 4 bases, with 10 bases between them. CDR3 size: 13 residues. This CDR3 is CASSSGETTEAFF. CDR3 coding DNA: TGTGCCAGCAGTTCCGGGGAGACCACTGAAGCTTTCTTT.

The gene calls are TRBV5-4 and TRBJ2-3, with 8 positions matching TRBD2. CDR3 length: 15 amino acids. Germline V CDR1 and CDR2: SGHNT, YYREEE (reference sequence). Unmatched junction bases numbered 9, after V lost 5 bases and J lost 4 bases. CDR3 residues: CASRVGLGNADTQYF. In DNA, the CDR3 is TGTGCCAGCAGGGTGGGACTAGGAAACGCAGATACGCAGTATTTT.

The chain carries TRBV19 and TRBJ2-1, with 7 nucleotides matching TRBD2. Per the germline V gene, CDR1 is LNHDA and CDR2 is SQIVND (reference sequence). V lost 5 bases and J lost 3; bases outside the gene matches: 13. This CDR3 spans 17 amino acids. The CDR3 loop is CASSVLAGTTIYNEQFF. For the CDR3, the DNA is TGTGCCAGTAGTGTCTTGGCCGGGACTACAATCTACAATGAGCAGTTCTTC.

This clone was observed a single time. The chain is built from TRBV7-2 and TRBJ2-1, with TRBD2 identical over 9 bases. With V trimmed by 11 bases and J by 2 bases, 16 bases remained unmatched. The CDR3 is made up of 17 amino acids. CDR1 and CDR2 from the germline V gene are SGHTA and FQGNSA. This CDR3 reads CAALWLAGRGPYNEQFF. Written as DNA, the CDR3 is TGTGCCGCTCTGTGGCTAGCGGGAAGGGGCCCCTACAATGAGCAGTTCTTC.

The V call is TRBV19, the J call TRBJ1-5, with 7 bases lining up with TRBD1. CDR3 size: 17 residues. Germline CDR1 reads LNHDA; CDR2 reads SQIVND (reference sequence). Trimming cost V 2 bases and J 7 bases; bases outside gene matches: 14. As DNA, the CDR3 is TGTGCCAGTAGTATAAGTTGGGGACGACAGGGCCGGCAGCCCCAGCATTTT. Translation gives CASSISWGRQGRQPQHF.

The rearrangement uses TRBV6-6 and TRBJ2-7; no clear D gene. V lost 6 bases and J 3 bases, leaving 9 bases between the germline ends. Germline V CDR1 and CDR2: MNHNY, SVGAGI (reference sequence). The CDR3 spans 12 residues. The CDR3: CASRSVIYEQYF. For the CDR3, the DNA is TGTGCCAGCAGATCCGTAATCTACGAGCAGTACTTC.

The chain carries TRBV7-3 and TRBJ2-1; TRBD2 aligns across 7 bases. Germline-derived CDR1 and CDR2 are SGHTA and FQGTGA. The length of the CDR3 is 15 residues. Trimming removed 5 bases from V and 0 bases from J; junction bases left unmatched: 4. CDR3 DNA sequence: TGTGCCAGCAGCCGAAGCGGGGACTCCTACAATGAGCAGTTCTTC. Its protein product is CASSRSGDSYNEQFF. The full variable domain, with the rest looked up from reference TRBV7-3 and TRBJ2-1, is GAGVSQTPSNKVTEKGKYVELRCDPISGHTALYWYRQSLGQGPEFLIYFQGTGAADDSGLPNDRFFAVRPEGSVSTLKIQRTERGDSAVYLCASSRSGDSYNEQFFGPGTRLTVL.

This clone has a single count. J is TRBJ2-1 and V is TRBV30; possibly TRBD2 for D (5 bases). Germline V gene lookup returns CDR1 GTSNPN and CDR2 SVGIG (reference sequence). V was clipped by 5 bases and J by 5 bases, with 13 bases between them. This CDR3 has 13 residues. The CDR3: CAWSIGLNNEQFF. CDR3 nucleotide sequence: TGTGCCTGGTCCATAGGACTTAACAATGAGCAGTTCTTC.

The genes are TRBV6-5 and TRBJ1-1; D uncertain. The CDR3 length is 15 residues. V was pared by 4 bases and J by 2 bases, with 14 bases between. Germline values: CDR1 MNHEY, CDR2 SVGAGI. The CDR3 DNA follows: TGTGCCAGCAGTTTCCGGGATCCTTTTAACACTGAAGCTTTCTTT. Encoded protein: CASSFRDPFNTEAFF.

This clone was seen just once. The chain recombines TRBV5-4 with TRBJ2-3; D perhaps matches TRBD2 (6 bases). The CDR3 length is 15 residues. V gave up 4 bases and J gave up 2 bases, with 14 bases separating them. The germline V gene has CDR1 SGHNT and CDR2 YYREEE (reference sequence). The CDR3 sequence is CASSRKRTITDTQYF. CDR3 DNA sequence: TGTGCCAGCAGCCGAAAAAGGACTATCACAGATACGCAGTATTTT. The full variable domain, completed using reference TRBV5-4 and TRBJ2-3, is ETGVTQSPTHLIKTRGQQVTLRCSSQSGHNTVSWYQQALGQGPQFIFQYYREEENGRGNFPPRFSGLQFPNYSSELNVNALELDDSALYLCASSRKRTITDTQYFGPGTRLTVL.

CDR3 DNA: TGTGCCAGCAGCCTCAAGCCCCAGGGGCAAGGCTACACCTTC. Its translation is CASSLKPQGQGYTF. The chain has TRBV4-2 and TRBJ1-2, with D perhaps matching TRBD1 (6 bases). Germline V gene data show CDR1 as LGHNA and CDR2 as YNFKEQ. This CDR3 spans 14 amino acids. V lost 4 bases and J lost 8, with 17 bases in between.

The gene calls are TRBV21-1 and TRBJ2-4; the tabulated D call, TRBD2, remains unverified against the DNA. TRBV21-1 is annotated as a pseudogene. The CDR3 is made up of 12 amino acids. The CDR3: CARYVAKNIQYF. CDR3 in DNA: TGTGCCAGGTATGTCGCCAAAAACATTCAGTACTTC.

CDR3 coding DNA: TGCGCCAGCAGCCCGCTGGAGGGGTCCACCTACGAGCAGTACTTC. This codes for CASSPLEGSTYEQYF. V and J are TRBV5-1 and TRBJ2-7, with D perhaps matching TRBD2 (6 bases). CDR3 length: 15 amino acids. The germline V gene encodes CDR1 SGHRS and CDR2 YFSETQ. Trimming removed 4 bases from V and 2 bases from J, with 16 bases in between.

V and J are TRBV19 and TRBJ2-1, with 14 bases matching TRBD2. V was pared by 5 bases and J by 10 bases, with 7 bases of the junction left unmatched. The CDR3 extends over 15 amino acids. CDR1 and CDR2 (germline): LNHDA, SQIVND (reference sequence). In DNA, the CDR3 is TGTGCCAGTAGTTCAGGGACTAGCGGGAGCAGCGAGCAGTTCTTC. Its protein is CASSSGTSGSSEQFF.

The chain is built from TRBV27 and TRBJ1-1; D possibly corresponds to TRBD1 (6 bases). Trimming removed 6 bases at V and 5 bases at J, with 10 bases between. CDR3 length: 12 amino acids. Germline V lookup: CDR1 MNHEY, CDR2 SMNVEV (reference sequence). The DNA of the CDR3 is TGTGCCAGCAGGAACAGGGCTACTGAAGCTTTCTTT. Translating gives CASRNRATEAFF.

CDR3 loop: CASSLSIARVPSYGYTF. In DNA, the CDR3 is TGTGCCAGCAGTTTATCGATCGCCCGGGTCCCCAGCTATGGCTACACCTTC. The rearrangement uses TRBV27 and TRBJ1-2; no definite D call. CDR1 MNHEY and CDR2 SMNVEV come from the germline V gene (reference sequence). The CDR3 totals 17 residues. V gave up 0 bases and J gave up 4 bases, with 18 bases separating them.

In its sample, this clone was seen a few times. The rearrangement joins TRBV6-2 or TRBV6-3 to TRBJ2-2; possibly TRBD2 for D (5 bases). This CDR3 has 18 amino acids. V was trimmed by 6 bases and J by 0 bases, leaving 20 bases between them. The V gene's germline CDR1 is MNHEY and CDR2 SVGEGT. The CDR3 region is CASSPTRLKPANTGELFF. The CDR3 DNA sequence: TGTGCCAGCAGCCCCACTAGGCTTAAACCCGCGAACACCGGGGAGCTGTTTTTT.